Following are 12 T cell receptor beta chains from one sample sequenced in a study of blood T cell repertoires in COVID-19. Libraries were prepared by immunoSEQ multiplex PCR; TCRdb keeps only in-frame clonotypes and omits some of them. Of about 50,000 clones listed, approximately 80% were seen once; the top ten hold roughly 8.8%. The material sequenced was peripheral blood. The receptors here all came from a man aged 60-69 years with acute or convalescent COVID-19.

This chain uses TRBV12-5 with TRBJ2-1; 10 bases are a match to TRBD1. The ends lost 6 bases at V and 9 bases at J; junction bases unmatched: 11. This CDR3 is 15 amino acids long. Germline loops: CDR1 LGHNT, CDR2 FRNRAP. The CDR3 loop reads CASGAPGTGVGEQFF. The CDR3 bases are TGTGCTAGTGGGGCTCCCGGGACAGGGGTGGGTGAGCAGTTCTTC.

A remark on this clone: At one of its ends the junction is not consistent with the germline gene, which may arise from a read error. The gene calls are TRBV4-1 and TRBJ2-7; 8 bases map to TRBD1. This CDR3 spans 14 amino acids. In germline, CDR1 is MGHRA, CDR2 YSYEKL. The CDR3 DNA reads TGCGCCAGCAGCCAGGGACAGGTATCCTCCGAGCAGTACTTC. Protein sequence: CASSQGQVSSEQYF.

This clone has a handful of counts. V is TRBV16 and J is TRBJ1-3; 8 nucleotides line up with TRBD1. The CDR3 loop spans 16 amino acids. CDR1 is KGHSY and CDR2 is FQNENV in the germline V gene. V lost 0 bases and J lost 4; bases outside the gene matches: 5. Written as DNA, the CDR3 is TGTGCCAGCAGCCAATCGTCAGGGGGCAGCGGAAACACCATATATTTT. The encoded protein is CASSQSSGGSGNTIYF.

The chain employs TRBV11-3 and TRBJ2-1; possible D gene TRBD1, 6 bases. This CDR3 region has 14 residues. Per germline, CDR1 SGHNT and CDR2 YENEEA. Trimming removed 0 bases from V and 5 bases from J, with 8 bases in between. The CDR3 reads CASSLEPGDNEQFF. CDR3 sequence (DNA): TGTGCCAGCAGCTTAGAACCAGGGGACAATGAGCAGTTCTTC.

In its sample, this clone was seen a few times. The chain carries TRBV5-1 and TRBJ2-7; 9 nucleotides match TRBD1. This CDR3 has 11 residues. Germline assignment: CDR1 SGHRS and CDR2 YFSETQ. V trimming: 4 bases; J trimming: 12 bases; junction bases outside the gene matches: 5. In DNA form, the CDR3 reads TGCGCCAGCAGCCGCGGACAGGGGACGTACTTC. This sequence encodes CASSRGQGTYF.

This clone has more than one count but fewer than ten. This chain joins TRBV7-9 and TRBJ2-2; TRBD2 matches at 7 bases. CDR1 is SEHNR and CDR2 is FQNEAQ in the germline V gene (reference sequence). V lost 8 bases, J lost 5 bases, and 14 bases stayed unmatched. The CDR3 is made up of 16 amino acids. CDR3 sequence reads: CASLRWGRRGTGELFF. CDR3 sequence (DNA): TGTGCCAGCCTTCGGTGGGGCAGGCGGGGGACCGGGGAGCTGTTTTTT.

J is TRBJ1-6 and V is TRBV2, with a possible D match to TRBD1 (5 bases). Germline CDR1 and CDR2: SNHLY and FYNNEI. V lost 7 bases and J lost 8, with 27 bases in between. The CDR3 totals 18 residues. The CDR3 DNA sequence: TGTGCCAGCATTCCGATCCGCAGGGCCAATCCAAAGCATTCACCCCTCCACTTT. As protein: CASIPIRRANPKHSPLHF.

The chain carries TRBV7-7 and TRBJ2-1, with 9 bases identical to TRBD1. V shed 5 bases, J shed 6 bases, and the junction held 2 bases outside the gene matches. This CDR3 comprises 13 residues. Germline-derived CDR1 and CDR2 are SSHAT and FNYEAQ (reference sequence). CDR3 bases: TGTGCCAGCAGCCAGGACAGGGGCAATGAGCAGTTCTTC. Protein product: CASSQDRGNEQFF.

This chain links TRBV9 with TRBJ1-3; D not certain. Germline V gene data show CDR1 as SGDLS and CDR2 as YYNGEE. The CDR3 extends over 12 amino acids. Trimming took 4 bases from V and 7 from J, leaving 9 bases between them. This CDR3 reads CASSPQRNTIYF. The CDR3 bases are TGTGCCAGCAGCCCCCAGAGGAACACCATATATTTT.

The rearrangement joins TRBV5-6 to TRBJ2-5; 9 nucleotides align to TRBD1. V was clipped by 5 bases and J by 3 bases; unmatched bases: 8. Germline CDR1 is SGHDT and CDR2 is YYEEEE. The CDR3 consists of 15 residues. CDR3 sequence (DNA): TGTGCCAGCAGTTCTGACAGGGGGATAGAAGAGACCCAGTACTTC. Amino acids: CASSSDRGIEETQYF.

The chain joins TRBV30 to TRBJ1-2, with 9 nucleotides matching TRBD1. CDR3 length equals 12 residues. Trimming at V came to 4 bases and at J to 7 bases, leaving 4 bases not matched to a gene. CDR1 is GTSNPN, CDR2 SVGIG, per germline (reference sequence). The CDR3 region has the DNA TGTGCCTGGACTATGGACAGGGGTGGCTACACCTTC. Translating it yields CAWTMDRGGYTF.

J is TRBJ1-5 and V is TRBV18; 8 positions match TRBD1. The J segment lost 2 bases and the V segment lost 6 bases, leaving 3 bases of the junction unmatched. The germline CDR1 and CDR2 sequences are KGHSH and LQKENI. There are 14 residues in the CDR3. The CDR3 region is CASSATGGNQPQHF. The CDR3, as DNA: TGTGCCAGCTCGGCGACAGGGGGCAATCAGCCCCAGCATTTT.